Listed below are T cell receptor beta chains from one sample, sequenced in a study of blood T cell repertoires in COVID-19. TCRdb's table, derived via immunoSEQ multiplex PCR, lists solely in-frame clones and lacks some. This table holds 140,000 or so clones, approximately 90% found once. The sample was peripheral blood. The receptors come from a human donor with COVID-19, enrolled during active disease. The donor label of this sample is uncertain. CDR3s include the opening cysteine and the closing phenylalanine or tryptophan. Fields, in order: D gene, clone size, CDR3 length, J gene, V gene, CDR3 protein, CDR3 DNA. A D gene is named only where the DNA matches it firmly. For some rows the clone size is stated as once, few or many, or as a class when expanded; others skip it.

-	-	15	TRBJ2-5	TRBV5-1	CASSLTGWEQETQYF	TGCGCCAGCAGCTTAACAGGTTGGGAACAAGAGACCCAGTACTTC
TRBD1	once	15	TRBJ1-2	TRBV6-5	CASSYLDRGPYGYTF	TGTGCCAGCAGTTACTTGGACAGGGGCCCCTATGGCTACACCTTC
TRBD2	-	16	TRBJ2-1	TRBV5-5	CASSSTGTSGYNEQFF	TGTGCCAGCAGCTCAACCGGGACTAGCGGTTACAATGAGCAGTTCTTC
-	-	15	TRBJ1-4	TRBV3-1/TRBV3-2	CASSQSDSRNEKLFF	TGTGCCAGCAGCCAATCGGACAGTAGAAATGAAAAACTGTTTTTT
TRBD1	-	15	TRBJ2-7	TRBV6-5	CASTESLKQGYEQYF	TGTGCCAGCACCGAGAGCCTGAAACAGGGGTACGAGCAGTACTTC
-	-	17	TRBJ1-4	TRBV5-1	CASSFGVPLTTNEKLFF	TGCGCCAGCAGCTTCGGAGTACCCCTGACAACTAATGAAAAACTGTTTTTT
-	-	12	TRBJ2-7	TRBV2	CASSFLRYEQYF	TGTGCCAGCAGTTTCCTGCGCTACGAGCAGTACTTC
-	-	15	TRBJ2-3	TRBV6-5	CASRPIRGGGDTQYF	TGTGCCAGCCGACCTATAAGGGGGGGCGGTGATACGCAGTATTTT
TRBD1	-	14	TRBJ1-1	TRBV6-6	CATGEGQGRIEAFF	TGTGCCACCGGCGAAGGACAGGGGAGGATTGAAGCTTTCTTT
TRBD2	-	15	TRBJ2-7	TRBV3-1/TRBV3-2	CASSFPGGRSYEQYF	TGTGCCAGCAGCTTCCCCGGCGGGAGATCCTACGAGCAGTACTTC
TRBD1	-	16	TRBJ2-5	TRBV6-5	CASSYSDRGPEETQYF	TGTGCCAGCAGTTACTCGGACAGGGGGCCTGAAGAGACCCAGTACTTC
-	-	14	TRBJ2-5	TRBV27	CASRGVDRGKAQYF	TGTGCCAGCAGGGGGGTGGACAGAGGTAAAGCCCAGTACTTC
-	once	14	TRBJ2-1	TRBV5-1	CASSPGTAGNEQFF	TGCGCCAGCAGCCCAGGGACCGCGGGGAATGAGCAGTTCTTC
-	-	14	TRBJ1-4	TRBV11-2	CASSPGTTNEKLFF	TGTGCCAGCAGCCCCGGGACAACTAATGAAAAACTGTTTTTT
TRBD1	-	12	TRBJ2-7	TRBV2	CASSPGQGGQYF	TGTGCCAGCAGTCCGGGACAGGGAGGGCAGTACTTC
-	-	14	TRBJ2-7	TRBV29-1	CSVVRAGRDYEQYF	TGCAGCGTTGTGCGGGCGGGCCGCGATTACGAGCAGTACTTC
TRBD1	-	15	TRBJ2-7	TRBV24-1	CATSDPSDRGSEQYF	TGTGCCACCAGTGATCCGTCGGACAGGGGGTCCGAGCAGTACTTC
-	-	12	TRBJ2-7	TRBV29-1	CSYTKGEYEQYF	TGCAGCTATACCAAGGGAGAATACGAGCAGTACTTC
-	-	14	TRBJ2-3	TRBV11-3	CASSLGGDTDTQYF	TGTGCCAGCAGCCTAGGAGGCGACACAGATACGCAGTATTTT
-	-	15	TRBJ1-4	TRBV12-5	CASGPTTGSILELFF	TGTGCTAGTGGCCCCACGACTGGTAGCATTTTGGAACTGTTTTTT
TRBD2	-	15	TRBJ2-5	TRBV5-1	CASRVAGGVEETQYF	TGCGCCAGCCGAGTAGCGGGAGGTGTGGAAGAGACCCAGTACTTC
-	-	16	TRBJ2-7	TRBV28	CASTPTFESAGYEQYF	TGTGCCAGCACCCCGACCTTTGAATCGGCGGGCTACGAGCAGTACTTC
TRBD1	-	13	TRBJ1-3	TRBV20-1	CSASGTGGHTIYF	TGCAGTGCTAGTGGGACAGGGGGGCACACCATATATTTT
-	-	15	TRBJ1-2	TRBV7-3	CASSPMGRLDYGYTF	TGTGCCAGCAGCCCGATGGGGCGTTTGGACTATGGCTACACCTTC
TRBD1	-	16	TRBJ2-5	TRBV6-6	CASSYSRTGGAETQYF	TGTGCCAGCAGTTACTCGAGGACAGGGGGGGCGGAGACCCAGTACTTC
-	-	17	TRBJ2-7	TRBV9	CASSVPLMGGLQDEQYF	TGTGCCAGCAGCGTTCCGCTGATGGGGGGGCTACAGGACGAGCAGTACTTC
-	-	13	TRBJ2-5	TRBV19	CASSMRLAETQYF	TGTGCCAGTAGTATGCGTCTAGCGGAGACCCAGTACTTC
TRBD2	-	15	TRBJ2-3	TRBV2	CASSRASGGASGQYF	TGTGCCAGCAGTCGAGCTAGCGGGGGGGCCTCCGGGCAGTATTTT
-	few	12	TRBJ2-1	TRBV4-1	CASTRDFNEQFF	TGCGCCAGCACCCGGGACTTTAATGAGCAGTTCTTC
-	-	16	TRBJ2-2	TRBV9	CASSPRDKPNTGELFF	TGTGCCAGCAGCCCCCGGGACAAACCGAACACCGGGGAGCTGTTTTTT
-	-	13	TRBJ1-5	TRBV12-3/TRBV12-4	CASRPGHNQPQHF	TGTGCCAGCAGACCGGGTCATAATCAGCCCCAGCATTTT
-	few	15	TRBJ1-2	TRBV6-1	CASSEEAALSYGYTF	TGTGCCAGCAGTGAAGAGGCAGCGCTTAGCTATGGCTACACCTTC
TRBD1	-	15	TRBJ2-1	TRBV24-1	CATSDFGQGVYEQFF	TGTGCCACCAGTGATTTCGGACAGGGGGTCTATGAGCAGTTCTTC
-	-	15	TRBJ2-1	TRBV5-1	CASSLGRAGAGKQFF	TGCGCCAGCAGCTTGGGGCGAGCGGGTGCTGGAAAGCAGTTCTTC
TRBD2	-	17	TRBJ2-1	TRBV5-1	CASSLATGTSGGNEQFF	TGCGCCAGCAGCTTGGCAACCGGGACTAGCGGGGGTAATGAGCAGTTCTTC
-	-	14	TRBJ2-5	TRBV11-2	CASSFGGAQETQYF	TGTGCCAGCAGCTTCGGCGGGGCCCAAGAGACCCAGTACTTC
TRBD2	-	15	TRBJ2-7	TRBV6-6	CASSTLAGARYEQYF	TGTGCCAGCAGTACATTAGCGGGAGCGAGATACGAGCAGTACTTC
-	-	15	TRBJ2-1	TRBV4-1	CASSQESVIRNEQFF	TGCGCCAGCAGCCAAGAGTCAGTGATCCGAAATGAGCAGTTCTTC
TRBD1	-	15	TRBJ1-2	TRBV6-1	CASSEKGQGNYGYTF	TGTGCCAGCAGTGAGAAGGGACAGGGTAACTATGGCTACACCTTC
TRBD1	-	14	TRBJ1-3	TRBV7-9	CASSLSPGGDTIYF	TGTGCCAGCAGCTTAAGTCCAGGGGGAGACACCATATATTTT
TRBD1	-	15	TRBJ2-7	TRBV28	CASTAPGQGLHEQYF	TGTGCCAGCACCGCTCCCGGACAGGGGTTGCACGAGCAGTACTTC
-	-	13	TRBJ2-5	TRBV7-3	CASSLDRQETQYF	TGTGCCAGCAGCTTGGACAGACAAGAGACCCAGTACTTC
-	-	16	TRBJ1-4	TRBV5-4	CASSRQQGATNEKLFF	TGTGCCAGCAGCCGCCAACAAGGGGCAACTAATGAAAAACTGTTTTTT